These T cell receptor beta chains were read from a single sample in a study of shared clonotypes between healthy human individuals. Measured with immunoSEQ multiplex PCR; TCRdb has only the in-frame clones, and not every one. The table lists just over 2,000,000 clones, about 95% of them singletons, with roughly 1% in the top ten. Sequences were obtained from naive CD8+ T cells sorted from blood. All receptors come from a young man in good health. Each CDR3 is given with its conserved first and last residue. The D gene is left open where the match is weak. A row's size may be missing; if present it is once, few, many or a size class.

d_gene | abundance | j_gene | v_gene | CDR3aa | CDR3nt
TRBD1 | NA | TRBJ2-1 | TRBV6-5 | CASSYGPGQGANEQFF | TGTGCCAGCAGTTACGGTCCCGGACAGGGGGCGAATGAGCAGTTCTTC
NA | NA | TRBJ1-5 | TRBV28 | CASSFVGLSNQPQHF | TGTGCCAGCAGTTTCGTGGGACTTAGCAATCAGCCCCAGCATTTT
NA | NA | TRBJ1-2 | TRBV6-6 | CASGDNYGYTF | TGTGCCAGCGGGGATAACTATGGCTACACCTTC
TRBD1 | NA | TRBJ2-7 | TRBV7-9 | CASTGTGPYEQYF | TGTGCCAGCACGGGGACAGGGCCCTACGAGCAGTACTTC
NA | NA | TRBJ1-2 | TRBV19 | CASSNQGSNYGYTF | TGTGCCAGTAGTAATCAGGGGAGTAATTATGGCTACACCTTC
NA | NA | TRBJ1-1 | TRBV10-2 | CASSEDRNTEAFF | TGCGCCAGCAGTGAGGACAGGAACACTGAAGCTTTCTTT
NA | NA | TRBJ1-1 | TRBV5-4 | CASSFRGGSDTEAFF | TGTGCCAGCAGCTTTCGGGGGGGCTCGGACACTGAAGCTTTCTTT
NA | NA | TRBJ1-1 | TRBV28 | CASRWAAGPEAFF | TGTGCCAGCAGGTGGGCAGCAGGACCTGAAGCTTTCTTT
TRBD1 | NA | TRBJ1-4 | TRBV7-9 | CASSLGPGGGIEKLFF | TGTGCCAGCAGCCTCGGCCCAGGGGGTGGGATTGAAAAACTGTTTTTT
NA | NA | TRBJ2-5 | TRBV7-9 | CASSADRQQETQYF | TGTGCCAGCAGCGCGGACAGACAGCAAGAGACCCAGTACTTC
NA | NA | TRBJ1-1 | TRBV15 | CATSSWGGNTEAFF | TGTGCCACCAGCTCCTGGGGGGGGAACACTGAAGCTTTCTTT
NA | NA | TRBJ2-1 | TRBV7-9 | CASSRDISIEYNEQFF | TGTGCCAGCAGCCGGGACATCTCCATTGAGTACAATGAGCAGTTCTTC
TRBD2 | NA | TRBJ2-7 | TRBV2 | CASSLAEDYEQYF | TGTGCCAGCAGTCTAGCGGAGGACTACGAGCAGTACTTC
NA | NA | TRBJ1-6 | TRBV4-3 | CASSRVTGNSPLHF | TGCGCCAGTTCTCGGGTGACGGGAAATTCACCCCTCCACTTT
NA | NA | TRBJ2-5 | TRBV9 | CASSPTGIETQYF | TGTGCCAGCAGCCCCACAGGGATAGAGACCCAGTACTTC
NA | once | TRBJ1-3 | TRBV11-2 | CASSLGADTIYF | TGTGCCAGCAGCTTAGGGGCGGACACCATATATTTT
NA | NA | TRBJ1-4 | TRBV6-5 | CASSYSHLTNEKLFF | TGTGCCAGCAGTTACTCTCACCTCACTAATGAAAAACTGTTTTTT
NA | NA | TRBJ2-7 | TRBV7-9 | CASSFVTIGRNSYEQYF | TGTGCCAGCAGCTTCGTCACGATAGGACGGAACTCCTACGAGCAGTACTTC
TRBD1 | once | TRBJ1-2 | TRBV4-1 | CASSPRDSWVGYGYTF | TGCGCCAGCAGCCCCCGGGACAGTTGGGTCGGCTATGGCTACACCTTC
TRBD2 | NA | TRBJ2-5 | TRBV7-9 | CASSLSIAGGETQYF | TGTGCCAGCAGCTTAAGTATAGCGGGAGGGGAGACCCAGTACTTC
TRBD1 | NA | TRBJ2-5 | TRBV5-1 | CASSTGTGGDETQYF | TGCGCCAGCAGCACCGGGACAGGGGGCGACGAGACCCAGTACTTC
NA | NA | TRBJ2-7 | TRBV6-6 | CASSYGGAAYEQYF | TGTGCCAGCAGTTACGGTGGGGCCGCCTACGAGCAGTACTTC
TRBD2 | NA | TRBJ2-5 | TRBV14 | CASSQSLAGVETQYF | TGTGCCAGCAGCCAATCCCTAGCGGGAGTAGAGACCCAGTACTTC
TRBD2 | NA | TRBJ2-2 | TRBV4-2 | CASSPFPAGTPGTGELFF | TGTGCCAGCAGCCCCTTCCCAGCGGGGACTCCAGGCACCGGGGAGCTGTTTTTT
NA | NA | TRBJ1-2 | TRBV6-5 | CASSYTDGYGYTF | TGTGCCAGCAGCTATACGGACGGCTATGGCTACACCTTC
NA | NA | TRBJ1-2 | TRBV7-8 | CASSLAERRGYTF | TGTGCCAGCAGCTTAGCCGAACGTCGGGGCTACACCTTC
NA | NA | TRBJ2-7 | TRBV5-1 | CASSLAADYEQYF | TGCGCCAGCAGCTTGGCGGCGGACTACGAGCAGTACTTC
NA | NA | TRBJ2-5 | TRBV11-2 | CASSKHGSQETQYF | TGTGCCAGCAGCAAGCACGGCTCACAAGAGACCCAGTACTTC
NA | NA | TRBJ1-1 | TRBV15 | CATSRDDRMAEAFF | TGTGCCACCAGCAGAGACGACAGGATGGCAGAAGCTTTCTTT
NA | NA | TRBJ2-5 | TRBV4-1 | CASSQVPGETQYF | TGCGCCAGCAGCCAAGTCCCAGGTGAGACCCAGTACTTC
NA | NA | TRBJ1-5 | TRBV6-4 | CASSSQPQHF | TGTGCCAGCAGCTCTCAGCCCCAGCATTTT
TRBD2 | once | TRBJ2-2 | TRBV5-1 | CASSSRGSGGNTGELFF | TGCGCCAGCAGCTCCCGGGGTAGCGGGGGAAACACCGGGGAGCTGTTTTTT
NA | NA | TRBJ2-7 | TRBV4-3 | CASSPLNGTLYEQYF | TGCGCCAGCAGCCCATTAAACGGCACACTCTACGAGCAGTACTTC
NA | NA | TRBJ2-5 | TRBV30 | CAWSVVQPQETQYF | TGTGCCTGGAGTGTAGTACAGCCCCAAGAGACCCAGTACTTC
NA | NA | TRBJ2-5 | TRBV2 | CASSRSTEETQYF | TGTGCCAGCAGCCGATCCACCGAAGAGACCCAGTACTTC
TRBD2 | NA | TRBJ2-3 | TRBV9 | CASSVAPGTSGSTPDTQYF | TGTGCCAGCAGCGTAGCTCCCGGGACTAGCGGGAGTACCCCAGATACGCAGTATTTT
TRBD1 | once | TRBJ1-5 | TRBV11-2 | CASSPDARGLNQPQHF | TGTGCCAGCAGCCCCGACGCAAGGGGGCTCAATCAGCCCCAGCATTTT
TRBD1 | NA | TRBJ1-1 | TRBV28 | CASRNTGDTEAFF | TGTGCCAGCAGGAACACAGGGGACACTGAAGCTTTCTTT
NA | NA | TRBJ1-2 | TRBV27 | CASSFTGNDGYTF | TGTGCCAGCAGTTTTACGGGAAACGATGGCTACACCTTC
NA | NA | TRBJ1-2 | TRBV27 | CASTPGAPNYGYTF | TGTGCCAGCACTCCAGGGGCTCCTAACTATGGCTACACCTTC
NA | NA | TRBJ2-7 | TRBV5-1 | CASSLLATEQYF | TGCGCCAGCAGCTTGCTAGCGACCGAGCAGTACTTC
TRBD2 | NA | TRBJ2-5 | TRBV5-1 | CASSLRGGVQETQYF | TGCGCCAGCAGCTTGCGTGGGGGGGTCCAAGAGACCCAGTACTTC
NA | NA | TRBJ1-4 | TRBV19 | CASSPRLGEIGEKLFF | TGTGCCAGTAGTCCCCGTCTTGGGGAAATAGGAGAAAAACTGTTTTTT